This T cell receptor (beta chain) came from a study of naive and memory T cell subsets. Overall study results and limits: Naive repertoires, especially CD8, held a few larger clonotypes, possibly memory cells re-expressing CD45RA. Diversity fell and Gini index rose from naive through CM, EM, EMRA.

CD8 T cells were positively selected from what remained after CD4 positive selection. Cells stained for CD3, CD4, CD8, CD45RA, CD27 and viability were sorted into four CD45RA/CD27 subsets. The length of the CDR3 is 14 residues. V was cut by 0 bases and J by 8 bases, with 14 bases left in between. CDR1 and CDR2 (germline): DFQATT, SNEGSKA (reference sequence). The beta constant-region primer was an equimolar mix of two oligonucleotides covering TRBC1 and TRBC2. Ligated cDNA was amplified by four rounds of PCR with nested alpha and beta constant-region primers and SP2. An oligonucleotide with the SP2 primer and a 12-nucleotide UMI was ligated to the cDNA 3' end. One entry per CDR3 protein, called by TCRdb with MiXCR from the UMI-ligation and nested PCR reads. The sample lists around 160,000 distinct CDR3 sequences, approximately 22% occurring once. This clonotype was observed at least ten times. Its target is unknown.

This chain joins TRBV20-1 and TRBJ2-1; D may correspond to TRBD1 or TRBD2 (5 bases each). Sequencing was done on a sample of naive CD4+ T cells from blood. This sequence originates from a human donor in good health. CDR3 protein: CSARDFEGRDEQFF. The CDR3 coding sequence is TGCAGTGCTAGAGATTTCGAGGGGCGCGATGAGCAGTTCTTC.